Below, 17 T cell receptor beta chains from the same sample are listed, as sequenced in a study of cytomegalovirus exposure and HLA in healthy donors. PCR primers comprised 60 Vbeta and 13 Jbeta primers. Sequencing was performed with immunoSEQ multiplex PCR; in TCRdb, only in-frame clones are kept and a portion is missing. The data show 140,000 to 150,000 clones, with roughly 80% seen just once and 10% to 15% held by the top ten. Sequencing was carried out using PBMCs. The receptors come from a man in his forties or fifties in good health and CMV-seropositive.

CDR3 DNA sequence: TGTGCCAGCAGTGCGACAGTCGGCAATCAGCCCCAGCATTTT. As protein: CASSATVGNQPQHF. V usage is TRBV27 and J usage is TRBJ1-5, with D possibly being TRBD1 (5 bases). CDR1 and CDR2 from the germline V gene are MNHEY and SMNVEV (reference sequence). V dropped 5 bases and J dropped 2 bases, with 10 bases sitting between them. This CDR3 comprises 14 residues.

V usage is TRBV4-1 and J usage is TRBJ1-4; a weak D match, TRBD1 (5 bases). This CDR3 has 14 residues. CDR1 MGHRA and CDR2 YSYEKL come from the germline V gene. Trimming stripped 4 bases from V and 5 bases from J, with 11 bases between. The CDR3 region is CASSPMGLNEKLFF. CDR3 nucleotides: TGCGCCAGCAGCCCTATGGGACTGAATGAAAAACTGTTTTTT.

This chain links TRBV7-9 with TRBJ1-4, with D tentatively TRBD1 (6 bases). V lost 8 bases and J 7 bases, leaving 17 bases between the germline ends. The length of the CDR3 is 14 residues. Germline CDR1 is SEHNR and CDR2 is FQNEAQ (reference sequence). The CDR3 here is CASSPGQTSEKLFF. CDR3 nucleotide sequence: TGTGCCAGCTCCCCCGGACAGACCTCTGAAAAACTGTTTTTT.

The rearrangement links TRBV5-1 to TRBJ2-3, with a weak D call TRBD1 (5 bases). Looked up from germline, CDR1 is SGHRS and CDR2 is YFSETQ. The CDR3 contains 14 residues. Trimming shortened V by 5 bases and J by 2 bases, and 12 bases separated the two germline ends. CDR3 protein: CASSFQGDTDTQYF. Written as DNA, the CDR3 is TGCGCCAGCAGTTTCCAGGGCGACACAGATACGCAGTATTTT.

This clone was observed a few times. Other DNA variants within this sample encode the same CDR3. J is TRBJ2-5 and V is TRBV5-1; TRBD1 might be the D (5 bases). CDR1 and CDR2 from the germline V gene are SGHRS and YFSETQ. V dropped 1 base and J dropped 2 bases, with 9 bases sitting between them. The CDR3 totals 14 residues. CDR3 sequence reads: CASSLQGSQETQYF. The CDR3 bases are TGCGCCAGCAGCTTGCAGGGATCACAAGAGACCCAGTACTTC. Complete variable domain (other parts from reference TRBV5-1 and TRBJ2-5): KAGVTQTPRYLIKTRGQQVTLSCSPISGHRSVSWYQQTPGQGLQFLFEYFSETQRNKGNFPGRFSGRQFSNSRSEMNVSTLELGDSALYLCASSLQGSQETQYFGPGTRLLVL.

The chain joins TRBV7-9 to TRBJ2-1; D gene unclear. V gave up 2 bases and J gave up 3 bases, with 17 bases separating them. The CDR3 loop spans 17 amino acids. CDR1 and CDR2 from the germline V gene are SEHNR and FQNEAQ (reference sequence). CDR3 residues: CASSLSAQLFGYNEQFF. CDR3 nucleotides: TGTGCCAGCAGCTTATCGGCACAGCTTTTTGGCTACAATGAGCAGTTCTTC.

V gene TRBV10-3 combines with J gene TRBJ2-7; D gene uncertain. Germline V gene data show CDR1 as ENHRY and CDR2 as SYGVKD. The CDR3 contains 15 residues. V lost 0 bases, J lost 2 bases, and 11 bases lay in between. CDR3 amino acids: CAISESAESTYEQYF. The CDR3, as DNA: TGTGCCATCAGTGAGTCGGCAGAATCCACCTACGAGCAGTACTTC.

The chain is built from TRBV2 and TRBJ2-1, with unresolved D. Per the germline V gene, CDR1 is SNHLY and CDR2 is FYNNEI. The CDR3 consists of 13 residues. Trimming stripped 6 bases from V and 6 bases from J, with 12 bases between. CDR3 sequence: CASRTTNFNEQFF. The CDR3 DNA reads TGTGCCAGCAGGACGACAAACTTCAATGAGCAGTTCTTC.

The chain couples TRBV10-1 to TRBJ2-2, with a possible D match to TRBD2 (5 bases). CDR3 length: 13 amino acids. The germline V and J ends were trimmed by 5 bases and 5 bases, with 9 bases remaining between them. Germline CDR1 reads WNHNN; CDR2 reads SYGVQD (reference sequence). The CDR3 DNA reads TGCGCCAGCAGTCCGACGGGGACCGGGGAGCTGTTTTTT. Protein product: CASSPTGTGELFF.

V gene TRBV9 combines with J gene TRBJ1-1; D gene uncertain. The CDR3 totals 13 residues. Germline V gene data show CDR1 as SGDLS and CDR2 as YYNGEE. V was cut by 3 bases and J by 0 bases, with 6 bases left in between. CDR3 sequence: CASSGHMNTEAFF. As DNA, the CDR3 is TGTGCCAGCAGCGGGCATATGAACACTGAAGCTTTCTTT.

The rearrangement links TRBV27 to TRBJ2-1; TRBD2 might be the D (5 bases). Germline V CDR1 and CDR2: MNHEY, SMNVEV (reference sequence). This CDR3 has 15 residues. V shed 5 bases and J shed 8 bases, with 19 bases lying between them. The DNA of the CDR3 is TGTGCCAGCAGTCCTCGACGGGCGGGTTATTATGAGCAGTTCTTC. Protein: CASSPRRAGYYEQFF.

The chain combines TRBV4-1 with TRBJ2-7; 16 nucleotides align to TRBD2. After removal of 5 bases from V and 4 bases from J, the junction contained 20 bases not matched to a gene. Germline CDR1 is MGHRA and CDR2 is YSYEKL. The CDR3 covers 21 residues. In DNA form, the CDR3 reads TGCGCCAGCAGCTCACCTGCGGGGGGACTAGCGGGAGGGCCGAAAAAGTACGAGCAGTACTTC. Amino acids: CASSSPAGGLAGGPKKYEQYF.

The chain uses TRBV9 and TRBJ2-2, with D hard to call. Germline CDR1 SGDLS, CDR2 YYNGEE. Deletions cut 2 bases from V and 6 bases from J, with 14 bases between. This CDR3 is built from 15 residues. Here the CDR3 DNA reads TGTGCCAGCAGCGTCCTAGGCGACTCACCCGGGGAGCTGTTTTTT. Translation gives CASSVLGDSPGELFF.

This chain connects TRBV19 to TRBJ2-1, with D tentatively TRBD2 (6 bases). This CDR3 contains 14 residues. From germline, CDR1 is LNHDA and CDR2 SQIVND (reference sequence). The germline V and J ends were trimmed by 7 bases and 5 bases, with 15 bases remaining between them. CDR3 bases: TGTGCCAGTACCGCGGGAATCGGGAACAATGAGCAGTTCTTC. Amino acids: CASTAGIGNNEQFF.

CDR3: CASSPPGLRTAGANVLTF. CDR3 bases: TGTGCCAGCTCACCACCGGGACTACGGACAGCTGGGGCCAACGTCCTGACTTTC. The chain is built from TRBV18 and TRBJ2-6, with a possible D match to TRBD2 (7 bases). The CDR3 is 18 amino acids. Germline V gives CDR1 KGHSH, CDR2 LQKENI. V gave up 0 bases and J gave up 2 bases, with 14 bases separating them.

V and J are TRBV4-1 and TRBJ2-7, with 7 bases identical to TRBD1. Germline CDR1 reads MGHRA; CDR2 reads YSYEKL. J lost 0 bases, V lost 3 bases, and 2 bases had no gene match. The CDR3 runs 14 residues. Written as DNA, the CDR3 is TGCGCCAGCAGCCAGGGACAGTTCTCCTACGAGCAGTACTTC. Translated: CASSQGQFSYEQYF.

J is TRBJ1-5 and V is TRBV7-9, with 9 bases matching TRBD1. The CDR3 contains 15 residues. The junction had 2 bases not matched to a gene; V was cut back by 1 base and J by 4 bases. Germline V lookup: CDR1 SEHNR, CDR2 FQNEAQ (reference sequence). CDR3 DNA: TGTGCCAGCAGCTTAGGAGGACAGGGGAATCAGCCCCAGCATTTT. This gives the protein CASSLGGQGNQPQHF. The entire variable domain, with the rest obtained from reference TRBV7-9 and TRBJ1-5, is as follows: DTGVSQNPRHKITKRGQNVTFRCDPISEHNRLYWYRQTLGQGPEFLTYFQNEAQLEKSRLLSDRFSAERPKGSFSTLEIQRTEQGDSAMYLCASSLGGQGNQPQHFGDGTRLSIL.